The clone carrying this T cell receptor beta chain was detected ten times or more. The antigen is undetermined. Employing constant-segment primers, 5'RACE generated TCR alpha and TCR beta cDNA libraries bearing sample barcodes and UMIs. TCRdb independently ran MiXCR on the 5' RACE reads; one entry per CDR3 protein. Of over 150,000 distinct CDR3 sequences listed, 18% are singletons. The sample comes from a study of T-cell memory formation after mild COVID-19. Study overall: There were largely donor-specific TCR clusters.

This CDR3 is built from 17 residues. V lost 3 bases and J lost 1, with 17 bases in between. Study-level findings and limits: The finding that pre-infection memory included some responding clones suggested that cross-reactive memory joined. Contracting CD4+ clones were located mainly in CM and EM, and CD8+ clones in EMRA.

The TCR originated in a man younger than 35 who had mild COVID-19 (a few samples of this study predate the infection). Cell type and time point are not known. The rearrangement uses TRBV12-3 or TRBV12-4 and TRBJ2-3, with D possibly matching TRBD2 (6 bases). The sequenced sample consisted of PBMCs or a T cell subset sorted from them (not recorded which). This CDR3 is CASSLWLRGEGTDTQYF. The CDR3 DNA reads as TGTGCCAGCAGTTTGTGGTTGCGGGGTGAGGGCACAGATACGCAGTATTTT.